The 5 T cell receptor beta chains below were found in one sample sequenced in a study of beta chain features in type 1 diabetes (dated by TCRdb to 2016 to 2018). On the study overall, not on this receptor specifically: A moderate but significant shortening of TCRB CDR3 length was observed in type 1 diabetes patients in all four CD4+ subsets.

Their specific antigens are unknown. The library was made by the immunoSEQ multiplex PCR assay. All of the isolated RNA was reverse transcribed with the High Capacity cDNA Reverse Transcription Kit, so expressed TCRB transcripts were sequenced. TCRdb provides this immuneACCESS table in a form limited to in-frame rearrangements. Some clones are lacking; in checked studies, under half of them reflect an unresolved V gene, and why the rest are absent is not known. The sample has more than 300,000 clones on record, over 9.5% of them singletons. Together, the top ten hold approximately 0.011% of the sample. The sequenced sample was naive CD4+ T cells from blood. This specimen's cell subset or site label, per the study, means: true naive CD4+ T cells. The origin of the receptors is a woman aged 18-29 years with type 1 diabetes.

With respect to this clone: Other DNA sequences within the sample encode an identical CDR3. The J gene is TRBJ2-1, the V gene TRBV11-2, with a tentative D call TRBD1 (5 bases). Germline CDR1 is SGHAT and CDR2 is FQNNGV. This CDR3 contains 15 residues. V was trimmed by 1 base and J by 1 base, leaving 8 bases between them. The chain's CDR3 is CASSLGQGSYNEQFF. Here the CDR3 DNA reads TGTGCCAGCAGCTTAGGGCAGGGATCCTACAATGAGCAGTTCTTC.

V and J are TRBV19 and TRBJ2-7, with D hard to call. The CDR3 is 18 amino acids. The germline V gene encodes CDR1 LNHDA and CDR2 SQIVND (reference sequence). With 1 base removed from V and 3 bases from J, the gap between germline ends came to 22 bases. The CDR3 loop reads CASSIVSAVGYEIYEQYF. The CDR3 DNA sequence: TGTGCCAGTAGTATAGTAAGCGCGGTAGGATACGAGATCTACGAGCAGTACTTC.

The chain carries TRBV2 and TRBJ1-5; 9 nucleotides line up with TRBD1. The germline CDR1 and CDR2 sequences are SNHLY and FYNNEI. The CDR3 is 14 amino acids. The ends lost 8 bases at V and 4 bases at J; junction bases unmatched: 6. The CDR3 is CASRRTGANQPQHF. The CDR3 DNA reads as TGTGCCAGCCGGAGGACAGGGGCTAATCAGCCCCAGCATTTT.

The table lists this clone with a few counts. The chain combines TRBV9 with TRBJ2-2; 10 positions match TRBD2. The ends lost 0 bases at V and 4 bases at J; junction bases unmatched: 0. The germline CDR1 and CDR2 sequences are SGDLS and YYNGEE. The CDR3 runs to 15 residues. The CDR3 DNA sequence: TGTGCCAGCAGCGTAGGACTAGCGGGCACCGGGGAGCTGTTTTTT. Translating gives CASSVGLAGTGELFF. Looking up the rest from reference TRBV9 and TRBJ2-2 gives the full variable domain: DSGVTQTPKHLITATGQRVTLRCSPRSGDLSVYWYQQSLDQGLQFLIQYYNGEERAKGNILERFSAQQFPDLHSELNLSSLELGDSALYFCASSVGLAGTGELFFGEGSRLTVL.

The rearrangement joins TRBV11-3 to TRBJ1-1; 10 bases fit TRBD1. V gave up 1 base and J gave up 2 bases; unmatched junction bases: 4. This CDR3 has 16 residues. CDR1 is SGHNT, CDR2 YENEEA, per germline. CDR3 coding DNA: TGTGCCAGCAGCTTAGTTGGGACAGGGGAAAACACTGAAGCTTTCTTT. Residues: CASSLVGTGENTEAFF.